One sample yielded the 2 T cell receptor beta chains listed below, sequenced in a study of cytomegalovirus exposure and HLA in healthy donors. With 60 Vbeta and 13 Jbeta primers, the PCR was carried out. Assay used: immunoSEQ multiplex PCR; TCRdb lists only in-frame clones, some missing. Among roughly 200,000 clones, around four fifths were seen once, and the ten largest hold around 3.4%. The sequenced material came from PBMCs. All receptors come from a woman in her fifties or sixties in good health and CMV-seropositive.

The gene calls are TRBV5-1 and TRBJ1-4; no reliable D call. Trimming took off 2 bases at V and 0 bases at J, with 8 bases between the two ends. Germline assignment: CDR1 SGHRS and CDR2 YFSETQ. This CDR3 is 15 amino acids long. This CDR3 reads CASSLRQATNEKLFF. DNA for the CDR3: TGCGCCAGCAGCTTACGCCAGGCAACTAATGAAAAACTGTTTTTT.

The chain combines TRBV1 with TRBJ2-7; whether TRBD1, the table's D call, matches the DNA was not checked. TRBV1 is a documented pseudogene. The CDR3 is 15 residues long. The DNA for the CDR3 is TGCACCAGCAGCCAAGTCGGACAGGACTCCTACGAGCAGTACTTC. Protein: CTSSQVGQDSYEQYF.